The sequence of this T cell receptor (beta chain) was determined in a study of shared clonotypes between healthy human individuals. The run depth of the assay was deep. The data were produced by immunoSEQ multiplex PCR, yet TCRdb's version contains in-frame clones alone and is incomplete. The table lists 490,000 or so clones, 76% of them singletons. V shed 0 bases and J shed 6 bases, with 18 bases lying between them. The CDR3 is 16 residues long. Per the germline V gene, CDR1 is LGHNA and CDR2 is YSLEER. The healthy adult donors were HIV-negative and reported no recent acute infections or vaccinations. There were only Caucasian adults among the donors, and all lived in Nashville, Tennessee. This clone was counted a single time.

Sequences were obtained from PBMCs. The TCR was taken from a woman aged 40 to 50 in good health. Some clones in this sample may be carry-over from other donors' samples. This chain connects TRBV4-3 to TRBJ2-7; D gene ambiguous. The CDR3 here is CASSQDVGFSGSEQYF. Here the CDR3 DNA reads TGCGCCAGCAGCCAAGATGTGGGATTTTCGGGTAGCGAGCAGTACTTC.